What follows are 32 T cell receptor beta chains derived from one specimen sequenced in a study of T cell changes during pregnancy in multiple sclerosis. The repertoire was sequenced with immunoSEQ multiplex PCR; TCRdb's copy has only in-frame clones and lacks some. The sample consists of 40,000 to 60,000 clones, around 95% of them appearing once. Specimen: CD8+ T cells from peripheral blood mononuclear cells, collected in the first trimester of pregnancy. Source of these receptors: a female donor with multiple sclerosis, enrolled in a pregnancy study.

This clone was counted a single time. V is TRBV19 and J is TRBJ1-5; D uncertain. The CDR3 covers 16 residues. Trimming shortened V by 8 bases and J by 0 bases, and 17 bases separated the two germline ends. The germline gives CDR1 LNHDA, CDR2 SQIVND (reference sequence). The CDR3 bases are TGTGCCAGTTTGAGTGCCTCGATGTATAGCAATCAGCCCCAGCATTTT. It translates to CASLSASMYSNQPQHF.

The chain combines TRBV25-1 with TRBJ2-7; D gene unclear. The V gene's germline CDR1 is MGHDK and CDR2 SYGVNS. V lost 5 bases to trimming and J lost 0 bases, with 5 bases between them. The CDR3 runs to 12 residues. The CDR3 sequence: CASSTSSYEQYF. In DNA form, the CDR3 reads TGTGCCAGCAGTACCAGCTCCTACGAGCAGTACTTC.

The chain has TRBV6-6 and TRBJ2-3; 9 bases agree with TRBD2. This CDR3 has 14 residues. Germline values: CDR1 MNHNY, CDR2 SVGAGI (reference sequence). Trimming cost V 2 bases and J 5 bases; bases outside gene matches: 2. DNA for the CDR3: TGTGCCAGCAGTTACCGAGCGGGAGGAGATACGCAGTATTTT. This translates into CASSYRAGGDTQYF.

To note about this clone: Mismatch with germline at one junction end may stem from a read error. This CDR3 reads CASRLGTGNSRELFF. CDR3 in DNA: TGTGCCAGCAGATTAGGGACAGGGAACAGTAGGGAGCTGTTTTTT. The chain couples TRBV11-2 to TRBJ2-2; 9 bases match TRBD1. CDR3 length equals 15 residues. Germline V CDR1 and CDR2: SGHAT, FQNNGV.

The CDR3 DNA reads TGTGCCAGCAGCCCGGGTCTAGTCCGGGGGATTAAGTCCTACGAGCAGTACTTC. This gives the protein CASSPGLVRGIKSYEQYF. The V and J genes are TRBV5-8 and TRBJ2-7; perhaps TRBD2 as D (6 bases). Germline CDR1 is SGHTS and CDR2 is YDEGEE. Between the trimmed V and J ends, which lost 4 bases and 1 base, there was a span of 24 bases. The CDR3 sequence is 18 residues long.

V is TRBV5-5 and J is TRBJ2-7; no reliable D call. With 8 bases removed from V and 8 bases from J, the gap between germline ends came to 11 bases. Per germline, CDR1 SGHKS and CDR2 YYEKEE (reference sequence). The CDR3 runs 10 residues. CDR3 residues: CASGVGQQYF. The CDR3 coding sequence is TGTGCCAGTGGTGTGGGCCAGCAGTACTTC.

The chain carries TRBV27 and TRBJ2-5, with a weak D call TRBD1 (5 bases). Germline V gives CDR1 MNHEY, CDR2 SMNVEV (reference sequence). CDR3 length equals 12 residues. V lost 2 bases, J lost 4 bases, and 5 bases lay in between. CDR3 residues: CASSLRGETQYF. The CDR3 bases are TGTGCCAGCAGTTTAAGGGGAGAGACCCAGTACTTC.

This clone was detected a few times. The CDR3 nucleotides are TGTGCCAGCGGCTCGACTAGCGGGAGGGCCGGGAATGAGCAGTTCTTC. Its protein is CASGSTSGRAGNEQFF. The chain recombines TRBV2 with TRBJ2-1, with 14 bases matching TRBD2. The V gene end was trimmed by 8 bases and the J gene end by 7 bases; junction bases not matched to a gene: 10. This CDR3 has 16 residues. Germline CDR1 is SNHLY and CDR2 is FYNNEI. Full variable domain (outside the CDR3, taken from reference TRBV2 and TRBJ2-1): EPEVTQTPSHQVTQMGQEVILRCVPISNHLYFYWYRQILGQKVEFLVSFYNNEISEKSEIFDDQFSVERPDGSNFTLKIRSTKLEDSAMYFCASGSTSGRAGNEQFFGPGTRLTVL.

J is TRBJ1-1 and V is TRBV19, with D possibly matching TRBD1 (6 bases). The CDR3 is made up of 14 amino acids. Trimming cost V 3 bases and J 0 bases, with 8 bases left between them. In germline, CDR1 is LNHDA, CDR2 SQIVND (reference sequence). As DNA, the CDR3 is TGTGCCAGTAGTATGGGGGCGGTGAACACTGAAGCTTTCTTT. It is translated as CASSMGAVNTEAFF.

Details on this clone: Other DNA sequences in the same sample also yield this CDR3. The chain combines TRBV4-3 with TRBJ2-2; 8 positions agree with TRBD2. Germline lookup yields CDR1 LGHNA and CDR2 YSLEER. CDR3 size: 14 residues. Unmatched junction bases numbered 1, after V lost 6 bases and J lost 1 base. The CDR3 DNA reads TGCGCCAGCAGGGGACTAGGGAACACCGGGGAGCTGTTTTTT. It yields the protein CASRGLGNTGELFF.

This rearrangement joins TRBV18 to TRBJ2-2; 8 nucleotides match TRBD1. V gave up 3 bases and J gave up 6 bases; unmatched junction bases: 3. This CDR3 has 14 amino acids. Germline CDR1 reads KGHSH; CDR2 reads LQKENI. In DNA, the CDR3 is TGTGCCAGCTCACCCGGACAGGGTGCCGGGGAGCTGTTTTTT. This sequence encodes CASSPGQGAGELFF.

The V call is TRBV5-5, the J call TRBJ1-2, with D uncertain. Trimming took off 4 bases at V and 8 bases at J, with 18 bases between the two ends. The CDR3 has 14 amino acids. Germline V gene sequence: CDR1 SGHKS, CDR2 YYEKEE (reference sequence). The CDR3, as DNA: TGTGCCAGCAGCCTGGTTCGGTTACTTCGAGGCTACACCTTC. The encoded protein is CASSLVRLLRGYTF.

The chain employs TRBV4-3 and TRBJ2-7; 10 positions agree with TRBD2. Trimming cost V 3 bases and J 5 bases; bases outside gene matches: 7. Germline CDR1 is LGHNA and CDR2 is YSLEER. There are 15 residues in the CDR3. CDR3 DNA sequence: TGCGCCAGCAGCCATCGAGCGGGAGGGCCTAACGAGCAGTACTTC. Residues: CASSHRAGGPNEQYF.

The chain recombines TRBV28 with TRBJ1-6; D is perhaps TRBD1 (6 bases). The CDR3 extends over 16 amino acids. Germline-derived CDR1 and CDR2 are MDHEN and SYDVKM. Trimming left V 7 bases short and J 6 bases short, with 19 bases between. The CDR3 is CASTTIPGHPNSPLHF. The CDR3 DNA reads as TGTGCCAGCACCACAATCCCGGGACATCCTAATTCACCCCTCCACTTT.

Written as DNA, the CDR3 is TGTGCCAGCAGCTCAATGAACACTGAAGCTTTCTTT. This gives the protein CASSSMNTEAFF. J is TRBJ1-1 and V is TRBV7-6; D ambiguous. Germline CDR1 SGHVS, CDR2 FNYEAQ. Trimming left V 4 bases short and J 0 bases short, with 3 bases between. This CDR3 has 12 residues.

The chain couples TRBV28 to TRBJ2-3; 8 bases fit TRBD2. This CDR3 is built from 13 residues. With 3 bases clipped from V and 8 bases from J, the junction kept 4 bases outside the gene matches. CDR1 is MDHEN and CDR2 is SYDVKM in the germline V gene. CDR3 DNA: TGTGCCAGCAGTTTCCGCGGGGGGAGTACGCAGTATTTT. Encoded protein: CASSFRGGSTQYF.

The chain links TRBV4-1 to TRBJ2-1, with a weak D call TRBD2 (6 bases). Germline CDR1 is MGHRA and CDR2 is YSYEKL. V gave up 3 bases and J gave up 4 bases, with 13 bases separating them. CDR3 size: 15 residues. The CDR3 bases are TGCGCCAGCAGCCAGGAAGTAGCGGTATACAATGAGCAGTTCTTC. Protein: CASSQEVAVYNEQFF.

The chain combines TRBV9 with TRBJ2-2; D is possibly TRBD1 (6 bases). The CDR3 is 14 residues long. Germline CDR1 and CDR2: SGDLS and YYNGEE. Deletions cut 4 bases from V and 4 bases from J, with 11 bases between. CDR3 in amino acids: CASSLRDTTGELFF. CDR3 coding DNA: TGTGCCAGCAGCCTCCGGGACACCACCGGGGAGCTGTTTTTT.

This chain uses TRBV27 with TRBJ1-5, with no clear D. In germline, CDR1 is MNHEY, CDR2 SMNVEV (reference sequence). The CDR3 sequence is 12 residues long. The V gene lost 4 bases and the J gene lost 11 bases, with 12 bases spanning the gap. For the CDR3, the DNA is TGTGCCAGCAGTTCCCCGGGTTCGGCCCAGCATTTT. This sequence encodes CASSSPGSAQHF.

The chain has TRBV27 and TRBJ2-7, with D unresolved. Germline V CDR1 and CDR2: MNHEY, SMNVEV (reference sequence). The CDR3 is made up of 13 amino acids. V was clipped by 2 bases and J by 2 bases, with 7 bases between them. The chain's CDR3 is CASSLSLAYEQYF. CDR3 DNA sequence: TGTGCCAGCAGTTTAAGCCTAGCCTACGAGCAGTACTTC.

The chain combines TRBV15 with TRBJ1-5; perhaps TRBD1 as D (6 bases). Germline V lookup: CDR1 LNHNV, CDR2 YYDKDF (reference sequence). CDR3 length equals 16 residues. Trimming pared 1 base from V and 3 bases from J, leaving 13 bases between. CDR3: CATSRGGWTDNQPQHF. The CDR3 DNA is TGTGCCACCAGCAGAGGGGGCTGGACAGACAATCAGCCCCAGCATTTT.

The chain carries TRBV2 and TRBJ2-5; TRBD2 aligns across 15 bases. The tail of the sequence fits TRBJ2-7 better, so the J call may be wrong. The CDR3 has 14 amino acids. The germline gives CDR1 SNHLY, CDR2 FYNNEI. Written as DNA, the CDR3 is TGTGCCAGCACTGGACTAGCGGGAGGGGTCGAGCAGTACTTC. Its translation is CASTGLAGGVEQYF.

The chain combines TRBV7-9 with TRBJ2-7; TRBD1 agrees at 7 bases. V was pared by 1 base and J by 3 bases, with 12 bases of the junction left unmatched. CDR3 length: 17 residues. Germline V gene lookup returns CDR1 SEHNR and CDR2 FQNEAQ (reference sequence). CDR3 DNA: TGTGCCAGCAGCTTAGGGCTGAGACAGGGCTGGGACTACGAGCAGTACTTC. Translating it yields CASSLGLRQGWDYEQYF.

This chain joins TRBV29-1 and TRBJ1-5, with D possibly matching TRBD1 (5 bases). The V end was cut by 7 bases, the J end by 1 base, with 14 bases between. Per germline, CDR1 SQVTM and CDR2 ANQGSEA. The CDR3 sequence is 14 residues long. CDR3 amino acids: CSDVRAASNQPQHF. DNA for the CDR3: TGCAGCGACGTCAGGGCCGCGAGCAATCAGCCCCAGCATTTT. Full variable domain (outside the CDR3, taken from reference TRBV29-1 and TRBJ1-5): SAVISQKPSRDICQRGTSLTIQCQVDSQVTMMFWYRQQPGQSLTLIATANQGSEATYESGFVIDKFPISRPNLTFSTLTVSNMSPEDSSIYLCSDVRAASNQPQHFGDGTRLSIL.

The table lists this clone with a count of one. The chain links TRBV5-8 to TRBJ1-5, with no clear D. The CDR3 sequence is 15 residues long. The germline CDR1 and CDR2 sequences are SGHTS and YDEGEE. V was trimmed by 1 base and J by 5 bases, leaving 13 bases between them. CDR3 region: CASSLFGQDHQPQHF. In nucleotides, the CDR3 is TGTGCCAGCAGCTTGTTTGGCCAGGATCATCAGCCCCAGCATTTT.

The rearrangement uses TRBV6-5 and TRBJ2-7, with a tentative D call TRBD2 (6 bases). V lost 2 bases and J 7 bases, leaving 15 bases between the germline ends. This CDR3 contains 14 residues. Germline V gives CDR1 MNHEY, CDR2 SVGAGI. The chain's CDR3 is CASSYNPFGTEQYF. Written as DNA, the CDR3 is TGTGCCAGCAGTTACAACCCCTTCGGGACTGAGCAGTACTTC.

This clone was recorded once. The chain couples TRBV5-1 to TRBJ2-7; 7 nucleotides line up with TRBD1. V trimming: 0 bases; J trimming: 5 bases; junction bases outside the gene matches: 2. The CDR3 is 13 residues long. The germline V gene encodes CDR1 SGHRS and CDR2 YFSETQ. The CDR3 DNA sequence: TGCGCCAGCAGCTTGGGACAGGGTGACGAGCAGTACTTC. Translating it yields CASSLGQGDEQYF. Complete variable domain (other parts from reference TRBV5-1 and TRBJ2-7): KAGVTQTPRYLIKTRGQQVTLSCSPISGHRSVSWYQQTPGQGLQFLFEYFSETQRNKGNFPGRFSGRQFSNSRSEMNVSTLELGDSALYLCASSLGQGDEQYFGPGTRLTVT.

The rearrangement uses TRBV5-1 and TRBJ2-1, with 11 positions matching TRBD2. The CDR3 spans 16 residues. The V and J ends lost 1 base and 8 bases, in that order; junction bases with no gene match: 8. Germline V gives CDR1 SGHRS, CDR2 YFSETQ. The CDR3 DNA reads TGCGCCAGCAGCTTGCAAACTAGCGGGAGTCGGGATGAGCAGTTCTTC. Its translation is CASSLQTSGSRDEQFF.

CDR3 DNA: TGCGCCAGACCGGTCAGGGATAGCAATCAGCCCCAGCATTTT. Its translation: CARPVRDSNQPQHF. The V call is TRBV10-1, the J call TRBJ1-5; tentative D call: TRBD1 (5 bases). Germline V gene data show CDR1 as WNHNN and CDR2 as SYGVQD (reference sequence). The length of the CDR3 is 14 residues. V dropped 9 bases and J dropped 0 bases, with 12 bases sitting between them.

CDR3 sequence reads: CASSLAIQYEQYF. DNA for the CDR3: TGCGCCAGCAGCTTGGCCATTCAGTACGAGCAGTACTTC. This chain connects TRBV5-1 to TRBJ2-7; D remains ambiguous. This CDR3 has 13 amino acids. V dropped 0 bases and J dropped 4 bases, with 8 bases sitting between them. The germline V gene has CDR1 SGHRS and CDR2 YFSETQ.

The J gene is TRBJ1-2, the V gene TRBV19, with D unclear. The CDR3 length is 14 residues. With 1 base removed from V and 2 bases from J, the gap between germline ends came to 8 bases. Germline CDR1 reads LNHDA; CDR2 reads SQIVND (reference sequence). CDR3 nucleotides: TGTGCCAGTAGTATAGGGCGGGTAAACTATGGCTACACCTTC. Translated: CASSIGRVNYGYTF.

The chain uses TRBV15 and TRBJ1-4; TRBD1 aligns across 7 bases. Germline CDR1 and CDR2: LNHNV and YYDKDF (reference sequence). CDR3 length equals 14 residues. With 3 bases clipped from V and 3 bases from J, the junction kept 1 base outside the gene matches. The CDR3 DNA sequence: TGTGCCACCAGCAGCAGGGGGTCTAATGAAAAACTGTTTTTT. Translated: CATSSRGSNEKLFF.